These 27 T cell receptor beta chains originate from one sample sequenced in a study of cytomegalovirus exposure and HLA in healthy donors (dated by TCRdb to 2016 to 2017). Library creation used the immunoSEQ multiplex PCR assay. A mixture of 60 forward primers for TCR Vbeta segments and 13 reverse primers for TCR Jbeta segments was used in the multiplex PCR. In TCRdb, the immuneACCESS table is reduced to in-frame sequences with V and J assigned. These tables do not hold every clone; where another copy was compared, an unresolved V gene accounts for under half, and the others remain unexplained. The sample data list tens of thousands of clones, and 90% to 95% of these were observed just once. The ten largest clones take up approximately 2.5% of the sample. The sequenced material came from PBMCs. These receptors came from a woman aged 18-29 years in good health and CMV-seronegative.

The J gene is TRBJ2-1, the V gene TRBV5-1; D gene unclear. This CDR3 comprises 15 residues. V lost 0 bases and J lost 0, with 7 bases in between. From germline, CDR1 is SGHRS and CDR2 YFSETQ. CDR3 in DNA: TGCGCCAGCAGCTTGGAAGTGAGCTCCTACAATGAGCAGTTCTTC. This sequence encodes CASSLEVSSYNEQFF.

The rearrangement uses TRBV6-5 and TRBJ1-1; TRBD1 agrees at 8 bases. The CDR3 has 13 amino acids. Germline lookup yields CDR1 MNHEY and CDR2 SVGAGI. V lost 10 bases, J lost 0 bases, and 4 bases stayed unmatched. CDR3 bases: TGTGCCACGTGGACAGGGATGAACACTGAAGCTTTCTTT. Its translation is CATWTGMNTEAFF.

The chain recombines TRBV6-1 with TRBJ2-3, with a weak D call TRBD2 (6 bases). The CDR3 contains 15 residues. Trimming left V 0 bases short and J 9 bases short, with 16 bases between. The germline V gene encodes CDR1 MNHNS and CDR2 SASEGT. The CDR3: CASSEALPGSGTQYF. For the CDR3, the DNA is TGTGCCAGCAGTGAAGCGCTTCCCGGGAGTGGGACGCAGTATTTT.

This clone appeared once. The chain links TRBV7-9 to TRBJ2-7; possibly TRBD2 for D (5 bases). CDR1 and CDR2 (germline): SEHNR, FQNEAQ (reference sequence). V dropped 2 bases and J dropped 4 bases, with 6 bases sitting between them. The CDR3 covers 12 residues. The CDR3 here is CASSLWRYEQYF. DNA of the CDR3: TGTGCCAGCAGCTTATGGAGGTACGAGCAGTACTTC.

CDR3 amino acids: CAWTLSGSGYEQYF. The CDR3 bases are TGTGCCTGGACTCTTAGCGGGAGCGGGTACGAGCAGTACTTC. The V call is TRBV30, the J call TRBJ2-7; 9 bases match TRBD2. This CDR3 is built from 14 residues. The V gene's germline CDR1 is GTSNPN and CDR2 SVGIG (reference sequence). The V and J ends lost 4 bases and 4 bases, in that order; junction bases with no gene match: 8.

This clone showed up just once. This chain connects TRBV28 to TRBJ1-2; TRBD1 is a possible D gene (6 bases). The CDR3 consists of 14 residues. Looked up from germline, CDR1 is MDHEN and CDR2 is SYDVKM. The V end was cut by 1 base, the J end by 6 bases, with 12 bases between. The CDR3 loop reads CASSLLGARDGYTF. CDR3 in DNA: TGTGCCAGCAGTTTATTGGGGGCGCGCGATGGCTACACCTTC.

The chain couples TRBV19 to TRBJ2-1; 7 nucleotides align to TRBD2. From germline, CDR1 is LNHDA and CDR2 SQIVND (reference sequence). The CDR3 sequence is 15 residues long. V trimming: 7 bases; J trimming: 3 bases; junction bases outside the gene matches: 9. CDR3 sequence reads: CASKQSSGGYNEQFF. The CDR3, as DNA: TGTGCCAGTAAACAGTCTAGCGGCGGCTACAATGAGCAGTTCTTC. Based on the CDR3 plus reference TRBV19 and TRBJ2-1, the full variable domain is DGGITQSPKYLFRKEGQNVTLSCEQNLNHDAMYWYRQDPGQGLRLIYYSQIVNDFQKGDIAEGYSVSREKKESFPLTVTSAQKNPTAFYLCASKQSSGGYNEQFFGPGTRLTVL.

The count of this clone is one. The chain couples TRBV15 to TRBJ1-6; maybe TRBD1 (5 bases). The germline V and J ends were trimmed by 0 bases and 10 bases, with 13 bases remaining between them. The CDR3 has 15 amino acids. In germline, CDR1 is LNHNV, CDR2 YYDKDF (reference sequence). CDR3 sequence: CATSREGGGESPLHF. The DNA for the CDR3 is TGTGCCACCAGCAGAGAGGGGGGGGGAGAATCACCCCTCCACTTT.

The chain uses TRBV5-6 and TRBJ2-5; 7 bases agree with TRBD2. CDR3 length: 16 residues. Per germline, CDR1 SGHDT and CDR2 YYEEEE. With V trimmed by 2 bases and J by 1 base, 8 bases remained unmatched. CDR3 nucleotide sequence: TGTGCCAGCAGCTTTCGGCGGGAGATGTTCCAAGAGACCCAGTACTTC. Protein product: CASSFRREMFQETQYF.

V gene TRBV14 combines with J gene TRBJ2-3, with D tentatively TRBD2 (5 bases). In germline, CDR1 is SGHDN, CDR2 FVKESK. CDR3 length: 14 residues. V lost 1 base and J lost 0, with 5 bases in between. The CDR3 nucleotides are TGTGCCAGCAGCCAAGGCGGGAGCACAGATACGCAGTATTTT. It codes for CASSQGGSTDTQYF.

To note about this clone: The junction shows a germline mismatch at one end, possibly a read error. The same CDR3 also results from other DNA sequences found in this sample. The genes are TRBV30 and TRBJ1-6; D perhaps matches TRBD1 (6 bases). The CDR3 is 15 residues long. The germline V gene has CDR1 GTSNPN and CDR2 SVGIG (reference sequence). The CDR3 here is CAWSIPRGYSSPLHF. The DNA of the CDR3 is TGTGCCTGGAGTATCCCAAGGGGGTATAGTTCACCCCTCCACTTT.

This chain joins TRBV7-3 and TRBJ2-3; 15 nucleotides align to TRBD2. Germline V lookup: CDR1 SGHTA, CDR2 FQGTGA. V was pared by 4 bases and J by 4 bases, with 6 bases of the junction left unmatched. The CDR3 has 17 amino acids. The CDR3 region has the DNA TGTGCCAGCAGCTACGGGACTAGCGGGAGGTTAGCAGATACGCAGTATTTT. Its protein is CASSYGTSGRLADTQYF.

The genes are TRBV5-1 and TRBJ2-2, with 7 bases matching TRBD1. Germline CDR1 and CDR2: SGHRS and YFSETQ. Trimming removed 4 bases from V and 3 bases from J; junction bases left unmatched: 9. The CDR3 runs 16 residues. CDR3 sequence (DNA): TGCGCCAGCAGCGGGTTAGGGGGCCCGGACACCGGGGAGCTGTTTTTT. Its translation is CASSGLGGPDTGELFF.

The chain links TRBV6-1 to TRBJ2-3; 9 bases are shared with TRBD2. V shed 1 base and J 4 bases; nucleotides not matched to a gene: 9. The CDR3 totals 17 residues. Germline-derived CDR1 and CDR2 are MNHNS and SASEGT. The CDR3 coding sequence is TGTGCCAGCAGTGAAGGGTTGGCGGGAGGGCCCGCAGATACGCAGTATTTT. This codes for CASSEGLAGGPADTQYF.

V and J are TRBV6-6 and TRBJ2-3, with 9 bases identical to TRBD1. V lost 10 bases, J lost 0 bases, and 8 bases stayed unmatched. The CDR3 extends over 15 amino acids. The germline V gene encodes CDR1 MNHNY and CDR2 SVGAGI (reference sequence). The CDR3 region is CATFNRGRSTDTQYF. The CDR3 DNA is TGTGCCACCTTCAACAGGGGGCGCAGCACAGATACGCAGTATTTT.

The J gene is TRBJ2-1, the V gene TRBV29-1, with 8 bases aligning to TRBD1. With V trimmed by 7 bases and J by 5 bases, 7 bases remained unmatched. Germline-derived CDR1 and CDR2 are SQVTM and ANQGSEA. This CDR3 contains 13 residues. This CDR3 is CSAGDRGHNEQFF. The CDR3 nucleotides read TGCAGCGCCGGAGACAGGGGCCACAATGAGCAGTTCTTC.

This clone occurred once. V usage is TRBV5-6 and J usage is TRBJ2-3; 8 bases fit TRBD2. With V trimmed by 4 bases and J by 6 bases, 10 bases remained unmatched. CDR1 and CDR2 from the germline V gene are SGHDT and YYEEEE. The CDR3 is 15 residues long. CDR3 residues: CASSPGSGRTDTQYF. DNA of the CDR3: TGTGCCAGCAGCCCCGGGAGCGGGAGAACGGATACGCAGTATTTT.

The chain couples TRBV19 to TRBJ1-1; D unresolved. The V gene's germline CDR1 is LNHDA and CDR2 SQIVND (reference sequence). V lost 4 bases and J 0 bases, leaving 9 bases between the germline ends. The CDR3 extends over 14 amino acids. In DNA form, the CDR3 reads TGTGCCAGTAGTACCCGGACTGTGAACACTGAAGCTTTCTTT. Protein: CASSTRTVNTEAFF.

This sequence joins TRBV5-4 and TRBJ2-7; no reliable D call. Germline assignment: CDR1 SGHNT and CDR2 YYREEE (reference sequence). The germline V and J ends were trimmed by 0 bases and 2 bases, with 6 bases remaining between them. CDR3 size: 13 residues. The chain's CDR3 is CASSLDFAYEQYF. The CDR3 region has the DNA TGTGCCAGCAGCTTGGACTTCGCCTACGAGCAGTACTTC.

This clone has just one count. The chain carries TRBV11-2 and TRBJ2-2, with D possibly being TRBD2 (5 bases). CDR3 size: 13 residues. CDR1 is SGHAT and CDR2 is FQNNGV in the germline V gene. Trimming left V 2 bases short and J 7 bases short, with 8 bases between. CDR3 region: CASSLLADGELFF. The CDR3 DNA reads TGTGCCAGCAGCTTACTAGCCGACGGGGAGCTGTTTTTT.

V is TRBV28 and J is TRBJ2-5; perhaps TRBD2 as D (6 bases). The germline gives CDR1 MDHEN, CDR2 SYDVKM. The CDR3 loop spans 15 amino acids. Trimming cost V 5 bases and J 5 bases, with 18 bases left between them. The CDR3 DNA reads TGTGCCAGCAGTAGCCAGGGCCGAGGAGGGGAGACCCAGTACTTC. Translating it yields CASSSQGRGGETQYF.

The V and J genes are TRBV9 and TRBJ1-1, with 9 nucleotides matching TRBD1. V lost 4 bases and J lost 10; bases outside the gene matches: 2. Per the germline V gene, CDR1 is SGDLS and CDR2 is YYNGEE. The CDR3 runs to 11 residues. In DNA form, the CDR3 reads TGTGCCAGCAGCCAGGACAGGGGAGCTTTCTTT. Its protein is CASSQDRGAFF.

The chain links TRBV7-3 to TRBJ2-3; 8 bases are shared with TRBD2. CDR3 length: 22 residues. The junction had 21 bases not matched to a gene; V was cut back by 1 base and J by 0 bases. The germline V gene encodes CDR1 SGHTA and CDR2 FQGTGA. The CDR3 here is CASSLRAPLAAPTIISTDTQYF. The CDR3 DNA sequence: TGTGCCAGCAGCTTAAGGGCGCCACTAGCGGCGCCGACAATTATTAGCACAGATACGCAGTATTTT.

The J gene is TRBJ2-7, the V gene TRBV5-8, with D unclear. The V end was cut by 0 bases, the J end by 3 bases, with 10 bases between. The CDR3 extends over 14 amino acids. Looked up from germline, CDR1 is SGHTS and CDR2 is YDEGEE. CDR3 coding DNA: TGTGCCAGCAGCTTGGTGGGCCGATACTACGAGCAGTACTTC. Translation: CASSLVGRYYEQYF.

This rearrangement joins TRBV27 to TRBJ2-1, with 7 bases identical to TRBD2. The trim removed 4 bases at V and 5 bases at J, leaving 17 bases unmatched. The CDR3 length is 18 residues. Germline CDR1 reads MNHEY; CDR2 reads SMNVEV (reference sequence). CDR3 amino acids: CASSSLGLVQRGNNEQFF. CDR3 sequence (DNA): TGTGCCAGCAGTTCGCTGGGGTTAGTACAGCGGGGAAACAATGAGCAGTTCTTC.

This clone was seen a handful of times. Germline is not matched at one junction end, which may reflect a read error. The chain joins TRBV28 to TRBJ1-2; D is unclear. The CDR3 contains 11 residues. CDR1 is MDHEN, CDR2 SYDVKM, per germline. The DNA of the CDR3 is TGTGCCAGCAGTTTATCTACAGCTCTGGCCTTC. Translating it yields CASSLSTALAF.

This chain links TRBV28 with TRBJ1-1; D unclear. Trimming shortened V by 6 bases and J by 0 bases, and 14 bases separated the two germline ends. The CDR3 sequence is 15 residues long. Per germline, CDR1 MDHEN and CDR2 SYDVKM. The CDR3 coding sequence is TGTGCCAGCAGGCTGACTGACCTCATGAACACTGAAGCTTTCTTT. Protein product: CASRLTDLMNTEAFF.